This is a list of T cell receptor beta chains from one sample in a study of regulatory T cells in long-lasting Graves disease. TCRdb called the multiplex PCR reads again in MiXCR, with one record for every CDR3 protein. The sample includes hundreds of thousands of distinct CDR3 sequences, 15% to 20% seen only once; the top ten take more than 15%. The sample was also linked to a second study, of T cells in Graves' hyperthyroidism and ophthalmopathy.

This material consisted of peripheral blood mononuclear cells (PBMCs), taken at new diagnosis, from a patient treated with antithyroid drugs. These receptors were obtained from a woman aged 25-40 years with Graves disease. Each CDR3 is given with its conserved first and last residue. The D gene is left open where the match is weak. Rows may omit the clone size; those that give it use once, few, many or a size class.

clone size	V gene	D gene	CDR3 length	J gene	CDR3 protein	CDR3 DNA
NA	TRBV4-1	NA	12	TRBJ2-2	CASSQEGRELFF	TGCGCCAGCAGCCAAGAGGGACGGGAGCTGTTTTTT
NA	TRBV7-2	NA	12	TRBJ2-7	CASSSTPGEQYF	TGTGCCAGCAGCTCGACACCCGGGGAGCAGTACTTC
many	TRBV11-2	NA	15	TRBJ2-7	CASSLVSGNSYEQYF	TGTGCCAGCAGCTTGGTTTCAGGGAACTCCTACGAGCAGTACTTC
many	TRBV28	TRBD2	13	TRBJ2-7	CASTSGSFYEQYF	TGTGCCAGCACCAGCGGGAGCTTCTACGAGCAGTACTTC
few	TRBV15	TRBD2	17	TRBJ2-5	CATSREWGLAGEETQYF	TGTGCCACCAGCAGAGAGTGGGGACTAGCGGGAGAAGAGACCCAGTACTTC
many	TRBV2	NA	15	TRBJ2-3	CASSVMSGSTDTQYF	TGTGCCAGCAGTGTAATGAGCGGGAGCACAGATACGCAGTATTTT
NA	TRBV27	NA	14	TRBJ1-6	CASSLGTYNSPLHF	TGTGCCAGCAGTTTAGGGACTTATAATTCACCCCTCCACTTT
many	TRBV24-1	NA	14	TRBJ2-1	CATSETAGTNEQFF	TGTGCCACCAGTGAGACTGCCGGGACTAATGAGCAGTTCTTC
many	TRBV30	NA	11	TRBJ2-7	CAWSANYEQYF	TGTGCCTGGAGCGCGAACTACGAGCAGTACTTC
NA	TRBV19	NA	15	TRBJ2-5	CASSIWGTGQETQYF	TGTGCCAGTAGTATATGGGGAACGGGCCAAGAGACCCAGTACTTC
NA	TRBV28	NA	15	TRBJ2-5	CASSLEVLAQETQYF	TGTGCCAGCAGTTTAGAAGTACTGGCGCAAGAGACCCAGTACTTC
NA	TRBV20-1	NA	15	TRBJ2-3	CSALGLREGTDTQYF	TGCAGTGCTTTAGGCTTGAGGGAGGGCACAGATACGCAGTATTTT
many	TRBV28	NA	15	TRBJ2-4	CASSFFGSAKNIQYF	TGTGCCAGCAGTTTCTTCGGGAGTGCCAAAAACATTCAGTACTTC
few	TRBV5-1	NA	14	TRBJ2-3	CASSLGKFTDTQYF	TGCGCCAGCAGCTTGGGTAAATTTACAGATACGCAGTATTTT
many	TRBV29-1	NA	11	TRBJ1-1	CSVLGNTEAFF	TGCAGCGTGCTGGGGAATACTGAAGCTTTCTTT
many	TRBV20-1	TRBD2	14	TRBJ2-3	CSCSGRDYTDTQYF	TGCAGTTGTAGCGGGAGGGACTATACAGATACGCAGTATTTT
few	TRBV6-1	TRBD2	16	TRBJ2-2	CASRIGLAVGSGELFF	TGTGCCAGCAGGATCGGACTAGCGGTGGGGTCCGGGGAGCTGTTTTTT
few	TRBV5-6	NA	14	TRBJ1-1	CASSLPGGNSEAFF	TGTGCCAGCAGCCTCCCCGGGGGTAATAGTGAAGCTTTCTTT
many	TRBV29-1	NA	13	TRBJ2-3	CSATTTMADTQYF	TGCAGCGCCACGACTACTATGGCGGATACGCAGTATTTT
NA	TRBV29-1	TRBD1	14	TRBJ2-1	CSVRIGTVYNEQSF	TGCAGCGTTCGAATCGGGACAGTCTACAATGAGCAGTCCTTC
NA	TRBV20-1	NA	13	TRBJ1-2	CSTFDDRGDGYTF	TGCAGTACATTCGACGACCGTGGCGATGGCTACACCTTC
few	TRBV27	NA	15	TRBJ1-4	CASSLSPGWNEKLFF	TGTGCCAGCAGTTTAAGCCCAGGGTGGAATGAAAAACTGTTTTTT
many	TRBV6-1	TRBD1	18	TRBJ1-2	CASTPAERILQGRDGYTF	TGTGCCAGCACCCCAGCAGAGAGAATCCTACAGGGGCGCGATGGCTACACCTTC
NA	TRBV19	TRBD1	15	TRBJ1-1	CASSISGGTGTEAFF	TGTGCCAGTAGTATAAGCGGGGGGACAGGCACTGAAGCTTTCTTT
NA	TRBV28	NA	16	TRBJ1-5	CASSFGTPGVGQPQHF	TGTGCCAGCAGTTTCGGGACACCAGGGGTGGGTCAGCCCCAGCATTTT
many	TRBV19	NA	11	TRBJ1-5	CASSLGDSTHF	TGTGCCAGTAGTCTAGGGGATAGCACGCATTTT
NA	TRBV13	TRBD2	16	TRBJ2-1	CASRGPGLGAYNEQFF	TGTGCCAGCAGGGGGCCGGGACTAGGGGCTTACAATGAGCAGTTCTTC
many	TRBV2	NA	16	TRBJ2-3	CASPPDREGATDTQYF	TGTGCCAGCCCCCCCGACAGGGAGGGAGCCACAGATACGCAGTATTTT
NA	TRBV20-1	TRBD2	14	TRBJ2-5	CSARGGSGKETQYF	TGCAGTGCTAGAGGAGGTAGCGGGAAAGAGACCCAGTACTTC
many	TRBV6-2/TRBV6-3	NA	17	TRBJ2-5	CASSYHRRKNTGETQYF	TGTGCCAGCAGTTACCACAGACGAAAAAATACGGGAGAGACCCAGTACTTC
many	TRBV5-1	TRBD1	15	TRBJ2-1	CASSSTGTAYNEQFF	TGTGCCAGCAGCTCGACCGGGACAGCATACAATGAGCAGTTCTTC
few	TRBV19	NA	14	TRBJ1-5	CASSIEGFWQPQHF	TGTGCCAGTAGTATAGAAGGGTTCTGGCAGCCCCAGCATTTT
many	TRBV27	TRBD2	13	TRBJ2-5	CASSGGWRETQYF	TGTGCCAGCAGCGGGGGGTGGCGAGAGACCCAGTACTTC
many	TRBV12-3/TRBV12-4	TRBD2	17	TRBJ2-5	CASRVGLAGSHGETQYF	TGTGCCAGCAGGGTGGGACTAGCGGGAAGCCATGGGGAGACCCAGTACTTC
many	TRBV28	NA	13	TRBJ2-2	CASTVGVTGELFF	TGTGCCAGCACTGTGGGTGTCACCGGGGAGCTGTTTTTT
once	TRBV4-2	NA	17	TRBJ2-3	CASSQELGQGLFDTQYF	TGTGCCAGCAGCCAAGAGTTAGGGCAGGGACTTTTTGATACGCAGTATTTT